Sequencing of this T cell receptor beta chain was carried out in a study of identical twins. This clonotype was seen many times. TCRdb processed the 5' RACE reads anew with MiXCR; each CDR3 protein has one entry. The sample has 550,000 to 800,000 distinct CDR3 sequences, about 7.6% seen once. With V trimmed by 5 bases and J by 4 bases, 5 bases remained unmatched. Germline CDR1 and CDR2: SGHAT and FQNNGV. CDR3 size: 14 residues. The data also belong to a second study, concerning yellow fever vaccine responses in identical twins.

The chain recombines TRBV11-2 with TRBJ2-5; 9 bases fit TRBD1. The sequenced sample consisted of PBMCs. The TCR originated in a woman between 18 and 29 years old in good health. Here the CDR3 reads CASSPNRGLETQYF. CDR3 DNA sequence: TGTGCCAGCAGCCCCAACAGGGGGCTAGAGACCCAGTACTTC.